This T cell receptor beta chain appears in the sequencing data of a study of CD8 T cells in Susac syndrome. This clonotype was counted once. RNA was extracted with the RNeasy kit, and a quantity of about 0.45 to 1 ug was reverse transcribed using random hexamers. The amplification used immunoSEQ multiplex PCR on TCR beta CDR3; it spanned 54 Vbeta and 13 Jbeta. MiXCR was run by TCRdb on the immunoSEQ multiplex PCR reads, yielding one entry per CDR3 protein. The profile covers about 190,000 distinct CDR3 sequences, with 90% to 97% appearing a single time and 0.098% taken by the ten largest. CDR3 size: 15 residues. V dropped 0 bases and J dropped 1 base, with 7 bases sitting between them. Germline V CDR1 and CDR2: DFQATT, SNEGSKA (reference sequence).

This sequence joins TRBV20-1 and TRBJ2-6, with D hard to call. The sample was CD4+ T cells from PBMCs. This TCR was recovered from a human donor with Susac syndrome. The chain's CDR3 is CSARDRHSGANVLTF. The CDR3 region has the DNA TGCAGTGCTAGAGACAGGCATTCTGGGGCCAACGTCCTGACTTTC.